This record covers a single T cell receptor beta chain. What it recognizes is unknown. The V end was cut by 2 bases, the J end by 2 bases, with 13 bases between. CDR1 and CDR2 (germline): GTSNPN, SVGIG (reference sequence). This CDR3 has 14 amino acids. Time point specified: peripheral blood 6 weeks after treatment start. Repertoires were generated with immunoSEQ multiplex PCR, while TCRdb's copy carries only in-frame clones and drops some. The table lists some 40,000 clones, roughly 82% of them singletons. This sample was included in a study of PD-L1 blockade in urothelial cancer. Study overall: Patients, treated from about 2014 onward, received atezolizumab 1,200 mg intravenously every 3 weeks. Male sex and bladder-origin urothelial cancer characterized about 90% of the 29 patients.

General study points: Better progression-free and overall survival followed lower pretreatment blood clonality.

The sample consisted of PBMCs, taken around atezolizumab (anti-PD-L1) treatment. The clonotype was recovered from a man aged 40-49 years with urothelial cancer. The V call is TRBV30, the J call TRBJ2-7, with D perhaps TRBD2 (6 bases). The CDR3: CAWSQLPGAYEQYF. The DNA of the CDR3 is TGTGCCTGGAGTCAACTGCCGGGGGCCTACGAGCAGTACTTC. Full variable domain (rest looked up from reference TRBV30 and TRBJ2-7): SQTIHQWPATLVQPVGSPLSLECTVEGTSNPNLYWYRQAAGRGLQLLFYSVGIGQISSEVPQNLSASRPQDRQFILSSKKLLLSDSGFYLCAWSQLPGAYEQYFGPGTRLTVT.